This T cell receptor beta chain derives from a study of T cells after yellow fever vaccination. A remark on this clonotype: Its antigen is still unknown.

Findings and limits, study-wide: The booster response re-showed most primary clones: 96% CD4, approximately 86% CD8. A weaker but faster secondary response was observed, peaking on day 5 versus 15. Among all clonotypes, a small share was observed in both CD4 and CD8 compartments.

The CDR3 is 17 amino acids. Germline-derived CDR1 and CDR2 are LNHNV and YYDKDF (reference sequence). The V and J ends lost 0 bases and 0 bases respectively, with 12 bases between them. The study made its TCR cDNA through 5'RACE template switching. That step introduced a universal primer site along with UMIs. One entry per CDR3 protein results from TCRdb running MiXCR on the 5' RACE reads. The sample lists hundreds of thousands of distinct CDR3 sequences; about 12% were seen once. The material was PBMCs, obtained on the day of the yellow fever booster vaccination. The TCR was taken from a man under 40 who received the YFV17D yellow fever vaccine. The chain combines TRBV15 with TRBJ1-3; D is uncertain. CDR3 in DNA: TGTGCCACCAGCAGAGATATGGGGTACCTCTCTGGAAACACCATATATTTT. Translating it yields CATSRDMGYLSGNTIYF.